The rows below give T cell receptor beta chains drawn from one sample of a study of blood T cell repertoires in COVID-19. Sequenced by immunoSEQ multiplex PCR; TCRdb stores in-frame clones only, minus some. The sample gives about 210,000 clones, approximately 82% of which show up once; around 12% is in the top ten. The sequenced sample was peripheral blood. The origin of the receptors is a middle-aged woman with acute or convalescent COVID-19. Both conserved end residues are part of each CDR3. Fields, in order: V gene, J gene, CDR3 length, D gene, clone size, CDR3 protein, CDR3 DNA. A D gene is named only where the DNA matches it firmly. Clone size appears in some rows only: once, few, many, or a class for an expanded clone.

V gene: TRBV5-4
J gene: TRBJ1-5
CDR3 length: 13
D gene: TRBD1
clone size: .
CDR3 protein: CATGQGRDQPQHF
CDR3 DNA: TGTGCCACGGGACAGGGGCGGGATCAGCCCCAGCATTTT

V gene: TRBV24-1
J gene: TRBJ1-2
CDR3 length: 11
D gene: TRBD1
clone size: .
CDR3 protein: CATGQGGGYTF
CDR3 DNA: TGTGCCACCGGACAGGGAGGGGGCTACACCTTC

V gene: TRBV5-4
J gene: TRBJ1-1
CDR3 length: 12
D gene: .
clone size: .
CDR3 protein: CASSWGVTEAFF
CDR3 DNA: TGTGCCAGCAGCTGGGGGGTAACTGAAGCTTTCTTT

V gene: TRBV29-1
J gene: TRBJ1-4
CDR3 length: 14
D gene: .
clone size: many
CDR3 protein: CSAGVRGFGEKLFF
CDR3 DNA: TGCAGCGCAGGAGTCAGGGGATTTGGTGAAAAACTGTTTTTT

V gene: TRBV5-1
J gene: TRBJ2-3
CDR3 length: 14
D gene: .
clone size: .
CDR3 protein: CASSMGGLGDTQYF
CDR3 DNA: TGCGCCAGCAGCATGGGCGGGTTGGGGGATACGCAGTATTTT

V gene: TRBV3-1/TRBV3-2
J gene: TRBJ2-7
CDR3 length: 15
D gene: TRBD2
clone size: .
CDR3 protein: CASRPISSGSPEQYF
CDR3 DNA: TGTGCCAGCAGACCCATCTCGAGCGGGAGTCCCGAGCAGTACTTC

V gene: TRBV12-5
J gene: TRBJ2-3
CDR3 length: 16
D gene: .
clone size: .
CDR3 protein: CASGSMRRAGTDTQYF
CDR3 DNA: TGTGCTAGCGGATCCATGAGGAGGGCCGGCACAGATACGCAGTATTTT

V gene: TRBV10-3
J gene: TRBJ1-2
CDR3 length: 13
D gene: .
clone size: .
CDR3 protein: CAISESSGDGYTF
CDR3 DNA: TGTGCCATCAGTGAGAGTTCAGGGGATGGCTACACCTTC

V gene: TRBV19
J gene: TRBJ2-1
CDR3 length: 13
D gene: TRBD1
clone size: .
CDR3 protein: CARKRDSYNEQFF
CDR3 DNA: TGTGCCAGAAAAAGGGACAGTTACAATGAGCAGTTCTTC

V gene: TRBV2
J gene: TRBJ1-6
CDR3 length: 14
D gene: TRBD1
clone size: few
CDR3 protein: CASSAGTGGSPLHF
CDR3 DNA: TGTGCCAGCAGCGCCGGGACAGGGGGTTCACCCCTCCACTTT

V gene: TRBV13
J gene: TRBJ2-1
CDR3 length: 18
D gene: TRBD2
clone size: once
CDR3 protein: CASSPQTSGPFSYNEQFF
CDR3 DNA: TGTGCCAGCAGCCCCCAGACTAGCGGGCCCTTCTCCTACAATGAGCAGTTCTTC

V gene: TRBV7-2
J gene: TRBJ2-2
CDR3 length: 16
D gene: TRBD2
clone size: .
CDR3 protein: CASSLEGLVNSGELFF
CDR3 DNA: TGTGCCAGCAGCTTAGAGGGACTAGTAAATTCCGGGGAGCTGTTTTTT

V gene: TRBV30
J gene: TRBJ1-4
CDR3 length: 16
D gene: TRBD1
clone size: .
CDR3 protein: CAWSDLWWDSNEKLFF
CDR3 DNA: TGTGCCTGGAGTGATCTTTGGTGGGACAGTAATGAAAAACTGTTTTTT

V gene: TRBV5-1
J gene: TRBJ1-2
CDR3 length: 14
D gene: .
clone size: .
CDR3 protein: CASSSPREQHGYTF
CDR3 DNA: TGCGCCAGCAGCTCACCAAGGGAGCAGCATGGCTACACCTTC

V gene: TRBV7-3
J gene: TRBJ2-1
CDR3 length: 16
D gene: .
clone size: once
CDR3 protein: CASSLKSSAAYNEQFF
CDR3 DNA: TGTGCCAGCAGCTTAAAGTCTAGCGCCGCCTACAATGAGCAGTTCTTC

V gene: TRBV7-9
J gene: TRBJ1-1
CDR3 length: 13
D gene: .
clone size: .
CDR3 protein: CASSPQTSQEAFF
CDR3 DNA: TGTGCCAGCAGCCCACAGACCTCCCAGGAAGCTTTCTTT

V gene: TRBV2
J gene: TRBJ1-5
CDR3 length: 16
D gene: TRBD1
clone size: .
CDR3 protein: CASSSRTGSSNQPQHF
CDR3 DNA: TGTGCCAGCAGTAGTCGGACAGGGTCTAGCAATCAGCCCCAGCATTTT

V gene: TRBV24-1
J gene: TRBJ1-2
CDR3 length: 11
D gene: .
clone size: .
CDR3 protein: CATQGTYGYTF
CDR3 DNA: TGTGCCACGCAGGGTACCTATGGCTACACCTTC

V gene: TRBV7-6
J gene: TRBJ2-3
CDR3 length: 15
D gene: .
clone size: .
CDR3 protein: CASSPAIRSTDTQYF
CDR3 DNA: TGTGCCAGCAGCCCTGCCATCCGGAGCACAGATACGCAGTATTTT

V gene: TRBV6-5
J gene: TRBJ2-5
CDR3 length: 15
D gene: TRBD2
clone size: .
CDR3 protein: CASGRLAGSGETQYF
CDR3 DNA: TGTGCCAGCGGCCGACTAGCGGGGTCCGGGGAGACCCAGTACTTC

V gene: TRBV10-3
J gene: TRBJ1-1
CDR3 length: 15
D gene: TRBD1
clone size: .
CDR3 protein: CAISESNRGLSEAFF
CDR3 DNA: TGTGCCATCAGTGAGTCGAACAGGGGGCTATCTGAAGCTTTCTTT

V gene: TRBV6-1
J gene: TRBJ1-2
CDR3 length: 16
D gene: TRBD1
clone size: .
CDR3 protein: CASSEFQGTAHEGYTF
CDR3 DNA: TGTGCCAGCAGTGAATTCCAAGGGACAGCCCACGAAGGCTACACCTTC

V gene: TRBV29-1
J gene: TRBJ2-2
CDR3 length: 13
D gene: .
clone size: .
CDR3 protein: CSVEYLNTGELLF
CDR3 DNA: TGCAGCGTTGAATACCTGAACACCGGGGAGCTGCTTTTT

V gene: TRBV2
J gene: TRBJ2-5
CDR3 length: 12
D gene: .
clone size: .
CDR3 protein: CASKGGGETQYF
CDR3 DNA: TGTGCCAGCAAAGGTGGGGGGGAGACCCAGTACTTC

V gene: TRBV24-1
J gene: TRBJ1-1
CDR3 length: 17
D gene: .
clone size: .
CDR3 protein: CATSALGRGGADTEAFF
CDR3 DNA: TGTGCCACCAGTGCCTTAGGGAGAGGGGGAGCGGACACTGAAGCTTTCTTT

V gene: TRBV9
J gene: TRBJ2-3
CDR3 length: 15
D gene: TRBD2
clone size: .
CDR3 protein: CASSVAAGATDTQYF
CDR3 DNA: TGTGCCAGCAGCGTAGCAGCGGGAGCGACAGATACGCAGTATTTT

V gene: TRBV29-1
J gene: TRBJ2-1
CDR3 length: 14
D gene: TRBD1
clone size: .
CDR3 protein: CSVEARTGGYEQFF
CDR3 DNA: TGCAGCGTTGAAGCAAGGACAGGGGGTTATGAGCAGTTCTTC

V gene: TRBV12-5
J gene: TRBJ1-4
CDR3 length: 16
D gene: TRBD1
clone size: few
CDR3 protein: CASGLVVRGRSEKLFF
CDR3 DNA: TGTGCTAGTGGTTTGGTAGTAAGGGGGCGTAGCGAAAAACTGTTTTTT

V gene: TRBV7-3
J gene: TRBJ1-1
CDR3 length: 16
D gene: TRBD1
clone size: .
CDR3 protein: CASSLWGDRENTEAFF
CDR3 DNA: TGTGCCAGCAGCTTATGGGGGGACAGAGAGAACACTGAAGCTTTCTTT

V gene: TRBV14
J gene: TRBJ2-2
CDR3 length: 16
D gene: .
clone size: .
CDR3 protein: CASSQRQGGSTGELFF
CDR3 DNA: TGTGCCAGCAGCCAGCGACAGGGAGGTAGCACCGGGGAGCTGTTTTTT

V gene: TRBV19
J gene: TRBJ1-2
CDR3 length: 15
D gene: .
clone size: few
CDR3 protein: CASSMFGGGDYGYTF
CDR3 DNA: TGTGCCAGTAGTATGTTTGGGGGAGGCGACTATGGCTACACCTTC

V gene: TRBV10-2
J gene: TRBJ2-7
CDR3 length: 16
D gene: TRBD2
clone size: .
CDR3 protein: CASSDLRLASQYEQYF
CDR3 DNA: TGCGCCAGCAGTGATCTTAGACTAGCGTCTCAATACGAGCAGTACTTC

V gene: TRBV6-1
J gene: TRBJ1-4
CDR3 length: 15
D gene: .
clone size: .
CDR3 protein: CASSDGVQGWEKLFF
CDR3 DNA: TGTGCCAGCAGTGATGGGGTACAGGGTTGGGAAAAACTGTTTTTT

V gene: TRBV4-3
J gene: TRBJ2-5
CDR3 length: 15
D gene: TRBD2
clone size: .
CDR3 protein: CASSQGGRAYETQYF
CDR3 DNA: TGCGCCAGCAGCCAAGGAGGGAGGGCTTATGAGACCCAGTACTTC

V gene: TRBV7-3
J gene: TRBJ2-1
CDR3 length: 15
D gene: TRBD1
clone size: few
CDR3 protein: CASSRMTGDLSEQFF
CDR3 DNA: TGTGCCAGCAGCCGAATGACAGGGGATTTGAGTGAGCAGTTCTTC

V gene: TRBV9
J gene: TRBJ2-3
CDR3 length: 14
D gene: TRBD1
clone size: .
CDR3 protein: CASSPGQGKDTQYF
CDR3 DNA: TGTGCCAGCAGCCCCGGACAGGGGAAAGATACGCAGTATTTT

V gene: TRBV3-1/TRBV3-2
J gene: TRBJ1-1
CDR3 length: 13
D gene: .
clone size: .
CDR3 protein: CASSQILGARAFF
CDR3 DNA: TGTGCCAGCAGCCAAATATTGGGGGCTCGAGCTTTCTTT

V gene: TRBV6-1
J gene: TRBJ1-3
CDR3 length: 16
D gene: .
clone size: .
CDR3 protein: CASSEKSAGSGNTIYF
CDR3 DNA: TGTGCCAGCAGTGAAAAATCAGCAGGCTCTGGAAACACCATATATTTT

V gene: TRBV24-1
J gene: TRBJ2-1
CDR3 length: 15
D gene: .
clone size: .
CDR3 protein: CATSDSGTPHNEQFF
CDR3 DNA: TGTGCCACCAGTGACTCCGGGACTCCCCACAATGAGCAGTTCTTC

V gene: TRBV7-2
J gene: TRBJ2-1
CDR3 length: 15
D gene: TRBD2
clone size: .
CDR3 protein: CASSWTSGPTGEQFF
CDR3 DNA: TGTGCCAGCAGCTGGACTAGCGGGCCAACAGGTGAGCAGTTCTTC

V gene: TRBV6-5
J gene: TRBJ1-2
CDR3 length: 14
D gene: .
clone size: .
CDR3 protein: CASSYRQTGYGYTF
CDR3 DNA: TGTGCCAGCAGTTATCGACAGACCGGGTATGGCTACACCTTC

V gene: TRBV11-2
J gene: TRBJ1-4
CDR3 length: 17
D gene: .
clone size: .
CDR3 protein: CASSLEGYRGKGEKLFF
CDR3 DNA: TGTGCCAGCAGCCTAGAGGGCTATAGGGGGAAAGGAGAAAAACTGTTTTTT

V gene: TRBV29-1
J gene: TRBJ2-1
CDR3 length: 12
D gene: .
clone size: .
CDR3 protein: CSVDLIFNEQFF
CDR3 DNA: TGCAGCGTTGACTTAATTTTCAATGAGCAGTTCTTC

V gene: TRBV13
J gene: TRBJ2-1
CDR3 length: 18
D gene: TRBD2
clone size: .
CDR3 protein: CASSFRPGLAGDYNEQFF
CDR3 DNA: TGTGCCAGCAGCTTCAGGCCGGGACTAGCGGGAGACTACAATGAGCAGTTCTTC

V gene: TRBV4-3
J gene: TRBJ2-2
CDR3 length: 18
D gene: TRBD1
clone size: few
CDR3 protein: CASSQDRPGTGNTGELFF
CDR3 DNA: TGCGCCAGCAGCCAAGACCGTCCCGGGACAGGGAACACCGGGGAGCTGTTTTTT

V gene: TRBV19
J gene: TRBJ2-7
CDR3 length: 14
D gene: TRBD2
clone size: .
CDR3 protein: CASSRGGNSYEQYF
CDR3 DNA: TGTGCCAGTAGTAGGGGGGGGAACTCCTACGAGCAGTACTTC

V gene: TRBV7-2
J gene: TRBJ2-1
CDR3 length: 15
D gene: .
clone size: .
CDR3 protein: CASSLGVGSLDGQFF
CDR3 DNA: TGTGCCAGCAGCTTAGGTGTGGGTAGCCTCGATGGGCAGTTCTTC

V gene: TRBV7-3
J gene: TRBJ2-1
CDR3 length: 14
D gene: TRBD2
clone size: .
CDR3 protein: CASSYGRGSDEQFF
CDR3 DNA: TGTGCCAGCAGCTACGGACGCGGGAGCGATGAGCAGTTCTTC

V gene: TRBV2
J gene: TRBJ2-1
CDR3 length: 13
D gene: .
clone size: .
CDR3 protein: CASSVVTTSEQFF
CDR3 DNA: TGTGCCAGCAGTGTGGTTACTACCAGTGAGCAGTTCTTC

V gene: TRBV6-2/TRBV6-3
J gene: TRBJ2-7
CDR3 length: 17
D gene: TRBD2
clone size: .
CDR3 protein: CASSPRPGGLYTYEQYF
CDR3 DNA: TGTGCCAGCAGCCCCAGGCCGGGGGGACTATACACCTACGAGCAGTACTTC

V gene: TRBV5-1
J gene: TRBJ1-3
CDR3 length: 16
D gene: .
clone size: .
CDR3 protein: CASSLSSRGKGNTIYF
CDR3 DNA: TGCGCCAGCAGCTTGTCTTCCAGGGGAAAAGGAAACACCATATATTTT

V gene: TRBV7-2
J gene: TRBJ1-2
CDR3 length: 13
D gene: TRBD1
clone size: .
CDR3 protein: CASSLGQGYGYTF
CDR3 DNA: TGTGCCAGCAGCTTAGGACAGGGGTATGGCTACACCTTC

V gene: TRBV24-1
J gene: TRBJ2-2
CDR3 length: 18
D gene: .
clone size: .
CDR3 protein: CATTCPIERAHNTGELFF
CDR3 DNA: TGTGCCACCACATGTCCAATTGAGAGGGCGCATAACACCGGGGAGCTGTTTTTT

V gene: TRBV13
J gene: TRBJ2-7
CDR3 length: 14
D gene: .
clone size: few
CDR3 protein: CASSSEYRAHEQYF
CDR3 DNA: TGTGCCAGCAGCTCAGAATACAGGGCGCACGAGCAGTACTTC

V gene: TRBV10-3
J gene: TRBJ2-7
CDR3 length: 13
D gene: .
clone size: few
CDR3 protein: CAISVNGVYEQYF
CDR3 DNA: TGTGCCATCAGTGTCAACGGGGTCTACGAGCAGTACTTC

V gene: TRBV5-5
J gene: TRBJ1-5
CDR3 length: 13
D gene: .
clone size: .
CDR3 protein: CASSLSSDQPQHF
CDR3 DNA: TGTGCCAGCAGCTTATCCAGTGATCAGCCCCAGCATTTT

V gene: TRBV6-6
J gene: TRBJ2-3
CDR3 length: 15
D gene: TRBD2
clone size: .
CDR3 protein: CASTLASGTGDTQYF
CDR3 DNA: TGTGCCAGCACCCTCGCGAGCGGGACGGGAGATACGCAGTATTTT

V gene: TRBV6-5
J gene: TRBJ2-5
CDR3 length: 13
D gene: .
clone size: .
CDR3 protein: CASSYLAEETQYF
CDR3 DNA: TGTGCCAGCAGCTACTTAGCGGAAGAGACCCAGTACTTC